Listed below are T cell receptor beta chains from one sample, sequenced in a study of blood T cell repertoires in COVID-19. Clones were sequenced by immunoSEQ multiplex PCR, and TCRdb holds only the in-frame ones, with some missing. This table holds about 69,000 clones, approximately 79% found once. Sample: peripheral blood. These receptors came from a human donor in a cohort sampled during active COVID-19. CDR3s leave out the opening cysteine and the closing phenylalanine or tryptophan. Each record gives: V gene, clone size, CDR3 protein. A clone size is listed for some rows: how often the clone was seen (once, few, many), or a class if it is expanded.

v_gene: TRBV19
abundance: -
CDR3aa: ATRTGGGNQPQH

v_gene: TRBV10-3
abundance: -
CDR3aa: ANKDRENTEAF

v_gene: TRBV5-4
abundance: -
CDR3aa: ASSGTGVGTGELF

v_gene: TRBV2
abundance: -
CDR3aa: ASRENRLQPQH

v_gene: TRBV6-2/TRBV6-3
abundance: -
CDR3aa: ASSQIQGANQPQH

v_gene: TRBV24-1
abundance: once
CDR3aa: ATSDPVKRGGNEQF

v_gene: TRBV7-9
abundance: -
CDR3aa: ASSLGAGTNEKLF

v_gene: TRBV5-1
abundance: few
CDR3aa: ASSLEGRETQY

v_gene: TRBV5-1
abundance: -
CDR3aa: ASSLPQTPDEQF

v_gene: TRBV3-1/TRBV3-2
abundance: -
CDR3aa: ASSETGGYGKLF

v_gene: TRBV5-1
abundance: -
CDR3aa: ASSLGAGTVTEAF

v_gene: TRBV6-5
abundance: -
CDR3aa: ASTISLYNEQF

v_gene: TRBV5-6
abundance: -
CDR3aa: ASSSGQYEQY

v_gene: TRBV28
abundance: few
CDR3aa: ASTPGGPIYEQY

v_gene: TRBV5-1
abundance: -
CDR3aa: ASSFGQSYEQY

v_gene: TRBV10-3
abundance: -
CDR3aa: AISPSGGVANTGELF

v_gene: TRBV3-1/TRBV3-2
abundance: -
CDR3aa: ASSPGLALYEQY

v_gene: TRBV7-9
abundance: -
CDR3aa: ASSPLGSGGYNEQF

v_gene: TRBV14
abundance: -
CDR3aa: ASSQNQDQPQH

v_gene: TRBV27
abundance: -
CDR3aa: ASSRLVKGYEQY